The table lists the clone carrying this TCR beta chain with a few counts. The antigen remains undetermined. Trimming took off 4 bases at V and 2 bases at J, with 14 bases between the two ends. Germline V gene sequence: CDR1 LNHDA, CDR2 SQIVND (reference sequence). The CDR3 extends over 15 amino acids. The data were obtained in a study of CD8+ T cells in alopecia areata. Study background: Severity of treated patients was scored by affected scalp percentage.

Regarding treatment: oral pan-JAK inhibitor, 5-10 mg twice daily. Peripheral blood and lesional scalp punch biopsies were taken from alopecia areata patients. Overall study findings and caveats: Scalp clonality and expanded CD8+ clones among the top 100 fell significantly with tofacitinib. Sequencing of scalp tissue also captures the resident alphabeta T cells of normal skin.

After isolation, RNA underwent reverse transcription to generate cDNA as the sequencing template. TCRdb keeps only in-frame clones here, not all; method: immunoSEQ multiplex PCR. The data contain some 100,000 clones, about 60% of them singletons. The rearrangement links TRBV19 to TRBJ1-2; TRBD1 is a possible D gene (5 bases). Material: CD8+ T cells sorted from blood, obtained between weeks 55 and 65, from a patient treated with tofacitinib. The receptor was derived from a human donor with alopecia areata. The CDR3 reads CASSTGDRVNYGYTF. CDR3 DNA: TGTGCCAGTAGTACCGGGGACCGAGTAAACTATGGCTACACCTTC.